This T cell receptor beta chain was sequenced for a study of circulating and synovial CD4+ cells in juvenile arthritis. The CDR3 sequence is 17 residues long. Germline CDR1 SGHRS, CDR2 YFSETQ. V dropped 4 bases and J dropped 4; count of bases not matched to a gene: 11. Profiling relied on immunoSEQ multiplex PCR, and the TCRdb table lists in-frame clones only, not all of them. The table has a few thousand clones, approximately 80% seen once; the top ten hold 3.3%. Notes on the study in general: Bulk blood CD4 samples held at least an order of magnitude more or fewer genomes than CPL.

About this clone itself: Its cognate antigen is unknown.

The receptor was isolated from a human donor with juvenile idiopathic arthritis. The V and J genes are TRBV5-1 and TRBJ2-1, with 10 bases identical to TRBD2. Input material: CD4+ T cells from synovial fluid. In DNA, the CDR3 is TGCGCCAGCAGCCCGGAACCGGGACTAGCGCCATACAATGAGCAGTTCTTC. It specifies CASSPEPGLAPYNEQFF.